These 20 T cell receptor beta chains were sequenced from one sample in a study of read filtering for tumor transcriptome and immune sequencing. Molecular barcoded adaptors covering alpha/delta and beta/gamma chains were used on approximately 400 ng RNA. MiXCR was run by TCRdb on the reads, yielding one entry per CDR3 protein. The top ten hold 7.5% to 10% of the sample, which has about 130,000 distinct CDR3 sequences, over 10% seen once. Sample: a population of CD138-negative cells sorted from bone marrow. These receptor sequences come from a donor over 35 with multiple myeloma.

This clonotype showed up many times. The chain uses TRBV30 and TRBJ2-1; 7 bases agree with TRBD2. Germline loops: CDR1 GTSNPN, CDR2 SVGIG (reference sequence). The trim removed 2 bases at V and 3 bases at J, leaving 7 bases unmatched. The CDR3 sequence is 15 residues long. CDR3 sequence (DNA): TGTGCCTGGAGTCGGGCGGGAGATGTCTACAATGAGCAGTTCTTC. The encoded protein is CAWSRAGDVYNEQFF.

This clonotype was counted at least ten times. This rearrangement joins TRBV4-1 to TRBJ1-1; a possible D gene is TRBD1 (5 bases). This CDR3 is built from 15 residues. Germline values: CDR1 MGHRA, CDR2 YSYEKL. The ends were cut back, 5 bases at V and 3 bases at J, with 16 bases in the middle. CDR3 nucleotide sequence: TGCGCCAGCAGCTCTAACCTGGGGGACGACACTGAAGCTTTCTTT. Translation gives CASSSNLGDDTEAFF.

This clonotype was detected ten times or more. The V gene is TRBV27, the J gene TRBJ1-6; D not certain. This CDR3 contains 15 residues. V dropped 3 bases and J dropped 3 bases, with 9 bases sitting between them. CDR1 is MNHEY, CDR2 SMNVEV, per germline (reference sequence). As DNA, the CDR3 is TGTGCCAGCAGTTTCGCACAGCTCTATAATTCACCCCTCCACTTT. This gives the protein CASSFAQLYNSPLHF.

This clonotype was detected only a few times. The chain combines TRBV28 with TRBJ2-5; D not resolved. Deletions cut 8 bases from V and 2 bases from J, with 15 bases between. Looked up from germline, CDR1 is MDHEN and CDR2 is SYDVKM. The CDR3 has 14 residues. CDR3 residues: CASSGGGRQETQYF. The CDR3 DNA sequence: TGTGCCAGCTCGGGCGGCGGAAGACAAGAGACCCAGTACTTC.

In its sample, this clonotype was seen many times. The chain combines TRBV6-5 with TRBJ1-1; D is ambiguous. Per the germline V gene, CDR1 is MNHEY and CDR2 is SVGAGI. The length of the CDR3 is 16 residues. Trimming stripped 5 bases from V and 6 bases from J, with 22 bases between. CDR3 sequence (DNA): TGTGCCAGCAGTCGACCCCGAGGACCTCTTAATGCTGAAGCTTTCTTT. It encodes CASSRPRGPLNAEAFF.

To note about this clonotype: A much larger clone is a single base away; this may be a read error. The chain is built from TRBV3-1 and TRBJ1-1; TRBD1 matches at 8 bases. The last part of the DNA fits TRBJ1-6 better; the J call may be wrong. The CDR3 is 15 residues long. CDR1 LGHDT and CDR2 YNNKEL come from the germline V gene (reference sequence). CDR3 region: CASSPMGRGPSPLHF. Here the CDR3 DNA reads TGTGCCAGCAGCCCCATGGGCAGGGGGCCTTCACCCCTCCACTTT.

Many counts were recorded for this clonotype. J is TRBJ1-1 and V is TRBV6-2 or TRBV6-3, with a possible D match to TRBD1 (5 bases). Germline V CDR1 and CDR2: MNHEY, SVGEGT. Between the trimmed V and J ends, which lost 6 bases and 6 bases, there was a span of 14 bases. CDR3 length equals 13 residues. The CDR3 region has the DNA TGTGCCAGCAGAACACGGGGGAGAGCTGAAGCTTTCTTT. Amino acids: CASRTRGRAEAFF.

This clonotype was seen ten or more times. The chain carries TRBV29-1 and TRBJ2-6; D gene unclear. Germline V gene data show CDR1 as SQVTM and CDR2 as ANQGSEA. Trimming removed 5 bases at V and 2 bases at J, with 10 bases between. This CDR3 spans 14 amino acids. The CDR3 nucleotides are TGCAGCGTTTTCGGAGCGCCTGGGGCCAACGTCCTGACTTTC. Its translation: CSVFGAPGANVLTF.

This clonotype came up many times. The chain is built from TRBV19 and TRBJ2-1, with unresolved D. Germline V lookup: CDR1 LNHDA, CDR2 SQIVND (reference sequence). Trimming left V 4 bases short and J 10 bases short, with 8 bases between. This CDR3 is 11 amino acids long. For the CDR3, the DNA is TGTGCCAGTAGTACCAAAGGGGAGCAGTTCTTC. Protein product: CASSTKGEQFF.

Ten or more counts support this clonotype. The chain carries TRBV28 and TRBJ1-5; no clear D. CDR3 length equals 14 residues. V lost 3 bases and J 5 bases, leaving 11 bases between the germline ends. Germline values: CDR1 MDHEN, CDR2 SYDVKM. Written as DNA, the CDR3 is TGTGCCAGCAGTTTTCTCCGTCCCGATCAGCCCCAGCATTTT. This codes for CASSFLRPDQPQHF. The variable domain in full, completed from reference TRBV28 and TRBJ1-5, reads DVKVTQSSRYLVKRTGEKVFLECVQDMDHENMFWYRQDPGLGLRLIYFSYDVKMKEKGDIPEGYSVSREKKERFSLILESASTNQTSMYLCASSFLRPDQPQHFGDGTRLSIL.

This clonotype was seen many times. This chain uses TRBV24-1 with TRBJ2-3; D unresolved. In germline, CDR1 is KGHDR, CDR2 SFDVKD. V was clipped by 6 bases and J by 1 base, with 10 bases between them. CDR3 length equals 14 residues. CDR3 amino acids: CATSTPYRTDTQYF. CDR3 coding DNA: TGTGCCACCAGTACACCTTACCGCACAGATACGCAGTATTTT.

Details on this clonotype: This may come from a read error, since a much larger clone is one base off. The chain couples TRBV6-5 to TRBJ2-7; TRBD2 aligns across 7 bases. CDR1 and CDR2 (germline): MNHEY, SVGAGI. Trimming took 6 bases from V and 2 from J; bases not matched to a gene: 10. The CDR3 runs 15 residues. The CDR3 DNA reads as TGTGCCAGCAGCCTGACTAGCACCCTCCCCTACGAGCAGTACTTC. Residues: CASSLTSTLPYEQYF.

Many counts were recorded for this clonotype. The chain employs TRBV12-3 or TRBV12-4 and TRBJ2-2, with 12 positions matching TRBD2. This CDR3 comprises 17 residues. V trimming: 0 bases; J trimming: 6 bases; junction bases outside the gene matches: 5. CDR3 in amino acids: CASSLARTSGRPGELFF. The CDR3 nucleotides are TGTGCCAGCAGTTTAGCGCGAACTAGCGGGAGGCCCGGGGAGCTGTTTTTT.

A few counts support this clonotype. The chain joins TRBV18 to TRBJ2-1, with unresolved D. Germline V lookup: CDR1 KGHSH, CDR2 LQKENI. CDR3 length: 15 amino acids. V lost 0 bases to trimming and J lost 6 bases, with 12 bases between them. The CDR3 loop reads CASSPPWASLNEQFF. CDR3 sequence (DNA): TGTGCCAGCTCACCACCGTGGGCGTCTCTCAATGAGCAGTTCTTC.

This clonotype showed up many times. The chain employs TRBV11-1 and TRBJ1-1; D is uncertain. Germline-derived CDR1 and CDR2 are SGHAT and FQDESV (reference sequence). CDR3 size: 14 residues. V lost 6 bases, J lost 4 bases, and 15 bases lay in between. The CDR3 DNA reads TGTGCCAGCAGTCCAAGCAGAGGAGGCACTGAAGCTTTCTTT. Encoded protein: CASSPSRGGTEAFF.

This clonotype turned up a few times. A much larger clone lies one base from this, so it may be a read error. The V gene is TRBV11-2, the J gene TRBJ1-2, with D perhaps matching TRBD1 (5 bases). The germline gives CDR1 SGHAT, CDR2 FQNNGV. The CDR3 runs 13 residues. The chain's CDR3 is CASSLGGGYGYAF. In nucleotides, the CDR3 is TGTGCCAGCAGCTTAGGGGGCGGCTATGGCTACGCCTTC.

This clonotype came up many times. The rearrangement links TRBV4-3 to TRBJ2-5; D remains ambiguous. Trimming shortened V by 1 base and J by 2 bases, and 11 bases separated the two germline ends. The CDR3 totals 15 residues. Germline CDR1 and CDR2: LGHNA and YSLEER. The CDR3 region is CASSQGFHPQETQYF. CDR3 nucleotide sequence: TGCGCCAGCAGCCAAGGATTCCATCCTCAAGAGACCCAGTACTTC.

This clonotype occurred many times. This rearrangement joins TRBV12-3 or TRBV12-4 to TRBJ1-5, with D perhaps matching TRBD1 (5 bases). Trimming left V 3 bases short and J 8 bases short, with 17 bases between. This CDR3 region has 15 residues. The CDR3 DNA reads as TGTGCCAGCAGTTTTGAGGGCCGGGGGAGTGAGCCCCAGCATTTT. This sequence encodes CASSFEGRGSEPQHF.

This clonotype appeared many times. This chain connects TRBV20-1 to TRBJ2-7, with 7 bases identical to TRBD2. The CDR3 is 13 residues long. The germline gives CDR1 DFQATT, CDR2 SNEGSKA (reference sequence). Trimming at V came to 6 bases and at J to 3 bases, leaving 8 bases not matched to a gene. CDR3 in DNA: TGCAGTGCGTCGAGGGCTAGCGGCTACGAGCAGTACTTC. Translated, it gives CSASRASGYEQYF.

This clonotype was counted ten times or more. The rearrangement uses TRBV29-1 and TRBJ1-1, with D maybe TRBD1 (6 bases). Trimming left V 6 bases short and J 1 base short, with 9 bases between. Germline V lookup: CDR1 SQVTM, CDR2 ANQGSEA. This CDR3 has 12 amino acids. This CDR3 reads CSVKQGNTEAFF. In nucleotides, the CDR3 is TGCAGCGTAAAACAGGGGAACACTGAAGCTTTCTTT.